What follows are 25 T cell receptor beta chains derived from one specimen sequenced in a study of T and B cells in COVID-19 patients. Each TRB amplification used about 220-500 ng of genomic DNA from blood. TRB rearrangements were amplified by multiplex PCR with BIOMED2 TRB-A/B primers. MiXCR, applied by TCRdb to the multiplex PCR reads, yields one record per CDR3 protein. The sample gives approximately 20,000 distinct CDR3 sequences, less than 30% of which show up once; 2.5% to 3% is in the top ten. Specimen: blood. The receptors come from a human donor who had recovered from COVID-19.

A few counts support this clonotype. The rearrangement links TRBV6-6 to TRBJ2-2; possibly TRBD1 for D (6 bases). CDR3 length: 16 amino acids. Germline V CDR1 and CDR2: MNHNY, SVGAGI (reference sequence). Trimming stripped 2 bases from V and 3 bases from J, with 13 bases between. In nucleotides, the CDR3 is TGTGCCAGCAGTTACGCAACAGGGTTTGACACCGGGGAGCTGTTTTTT. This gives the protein CASSYATGFDTGELFF.

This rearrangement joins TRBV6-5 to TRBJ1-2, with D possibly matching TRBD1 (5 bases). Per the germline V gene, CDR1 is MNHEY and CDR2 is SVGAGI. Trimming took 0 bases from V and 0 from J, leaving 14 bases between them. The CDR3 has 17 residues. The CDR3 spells CASSYSTGVFSNYGYTF. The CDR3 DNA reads TGTGCCAGCAGTTACTCCACGGGGGTATTCTCTAACTATGGCTACACCTTC.

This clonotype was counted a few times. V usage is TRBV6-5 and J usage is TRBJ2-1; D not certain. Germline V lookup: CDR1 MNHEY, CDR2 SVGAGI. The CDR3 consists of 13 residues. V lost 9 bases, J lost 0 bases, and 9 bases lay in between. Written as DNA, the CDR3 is TGTGCCAGTAAACTGAGCTCCTACAATGAGCAGTTCTTC. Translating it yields CASKLSSYNEQFF.

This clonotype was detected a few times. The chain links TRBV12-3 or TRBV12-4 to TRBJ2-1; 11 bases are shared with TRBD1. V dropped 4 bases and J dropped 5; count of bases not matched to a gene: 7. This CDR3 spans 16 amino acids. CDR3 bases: TGTGCCAGCAGTTGGGGTAGGGGACAGGGGGACAATGAGCAGTTCTTC. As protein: CASSWGRGQGDNEQFF.

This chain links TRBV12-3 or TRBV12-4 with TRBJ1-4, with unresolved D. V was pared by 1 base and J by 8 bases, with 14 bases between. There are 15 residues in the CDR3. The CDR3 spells CASSLDFSSEEKLFF. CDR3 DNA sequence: TGTGCCAGCAGTTTAGACTTCTCCAGCGAGGAAAAACTGTTTTTT.

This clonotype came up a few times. The CDR3 sequence is CASSTGTSGQETQYF. The CDR3 DNA reads as TGCGCCAGCAGCACCGGGACTAGCGGCCAAGAGACCCAGTACTTC. The gene calls are TRBV5-1 and TRBJ2-5, with 11 bases fitting TRBD2. Germline V CDR1 and CDR2: SGHRS, YFSETQ. Unmatched junction bases numbered 3, after V lost 4 bases and J lost 1 base. The CDR3 covers 15 residues.

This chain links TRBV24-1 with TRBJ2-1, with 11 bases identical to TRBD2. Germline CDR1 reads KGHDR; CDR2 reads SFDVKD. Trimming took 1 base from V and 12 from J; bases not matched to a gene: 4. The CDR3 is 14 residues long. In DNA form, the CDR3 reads TGTGCCACCAGTGATTTTACTAGCGGGGGTGTGCAGTTCTTC. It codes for CATSDFTSGGVQFF.

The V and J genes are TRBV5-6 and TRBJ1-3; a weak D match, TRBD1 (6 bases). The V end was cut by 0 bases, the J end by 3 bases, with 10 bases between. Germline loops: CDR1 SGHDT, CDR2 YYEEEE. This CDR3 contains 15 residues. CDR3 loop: CASSLGGLGGNTIYF. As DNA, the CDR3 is TGTGCCAGCAGCTTGGGGGGGCTAGGTGGAAACACCATATATTTT. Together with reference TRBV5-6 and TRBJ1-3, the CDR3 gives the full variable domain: DAGVTQSPTHLIKTRGQQVTLRCSPKSGHDTVSWYQQALGQGPQFIFQYYEEEERQRGNFPDRFSGHQFPNYSSELNVNALLLGDSALYLCASSLGGLGGNTIYFGEGSWLTVV.

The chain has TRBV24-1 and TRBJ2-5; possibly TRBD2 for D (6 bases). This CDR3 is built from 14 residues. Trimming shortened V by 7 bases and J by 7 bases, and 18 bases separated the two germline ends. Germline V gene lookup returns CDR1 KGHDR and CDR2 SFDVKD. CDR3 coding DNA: TGTGCCACCAGCGTGGGACCGGGAGACGGGACCCAGTACTTC. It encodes CATSVGPGDGTQYF.

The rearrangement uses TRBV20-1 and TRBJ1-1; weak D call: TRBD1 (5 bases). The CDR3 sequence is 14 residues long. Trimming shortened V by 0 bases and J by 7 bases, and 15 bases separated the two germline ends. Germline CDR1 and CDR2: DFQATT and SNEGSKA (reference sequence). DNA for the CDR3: TGCAGTGCTAGAGATGCTAGGGGCCAGGTTGAAGCTTTCTTT. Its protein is CSARDARGQVEAFF.

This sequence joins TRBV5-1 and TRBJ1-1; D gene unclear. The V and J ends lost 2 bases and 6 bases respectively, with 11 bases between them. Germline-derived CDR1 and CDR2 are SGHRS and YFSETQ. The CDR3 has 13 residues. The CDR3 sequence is CASSLSGEAEAFF. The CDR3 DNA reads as TGCGCCAGCAGCTTATCGGGAGAGGCTGAAGCTTTCTTT.

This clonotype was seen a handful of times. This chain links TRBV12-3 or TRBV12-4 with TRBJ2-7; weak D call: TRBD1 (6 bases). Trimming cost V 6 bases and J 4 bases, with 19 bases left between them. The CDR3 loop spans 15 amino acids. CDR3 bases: TGTGCCAGCAGCAAAAGGGGGACGTTGTCGTACGAGCAGTACTTC. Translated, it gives CASSKRGTLSYEQYF.

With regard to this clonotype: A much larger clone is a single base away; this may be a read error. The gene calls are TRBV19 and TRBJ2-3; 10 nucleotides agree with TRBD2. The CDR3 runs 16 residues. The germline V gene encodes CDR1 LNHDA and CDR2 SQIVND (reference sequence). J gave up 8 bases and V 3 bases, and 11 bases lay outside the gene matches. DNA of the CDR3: TGTGCCAGTAGTATCCCTCTAGCGGGAGTTGTGAGTACGCAGTATTTT. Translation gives CASSIPLAGVVSTQYF.

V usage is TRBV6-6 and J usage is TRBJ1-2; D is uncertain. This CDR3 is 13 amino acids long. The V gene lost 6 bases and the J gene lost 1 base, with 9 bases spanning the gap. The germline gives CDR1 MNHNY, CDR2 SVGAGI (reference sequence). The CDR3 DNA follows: TGTGCCAGCAGGAAGGGAGATAACTATGGCTACACCTTC. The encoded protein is CASRKGDNYGYTF.

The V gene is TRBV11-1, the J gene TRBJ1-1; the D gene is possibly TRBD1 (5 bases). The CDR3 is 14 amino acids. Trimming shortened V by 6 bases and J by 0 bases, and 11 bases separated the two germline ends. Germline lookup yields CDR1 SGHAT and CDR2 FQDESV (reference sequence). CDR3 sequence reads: CASREGAMNTEAFF. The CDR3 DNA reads TGTGCCAGCAGGGAAGGGGCCATGAACACTGAAGCTTTCTTT.

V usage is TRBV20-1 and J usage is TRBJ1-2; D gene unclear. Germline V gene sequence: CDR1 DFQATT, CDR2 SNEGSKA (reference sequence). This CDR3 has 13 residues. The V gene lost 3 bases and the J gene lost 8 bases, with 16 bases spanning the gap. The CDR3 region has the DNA TGCAGTGCTAGTTTGCCGCTGGATAAGGGCTACACCTTC. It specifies CSASLPLDKGYTF.

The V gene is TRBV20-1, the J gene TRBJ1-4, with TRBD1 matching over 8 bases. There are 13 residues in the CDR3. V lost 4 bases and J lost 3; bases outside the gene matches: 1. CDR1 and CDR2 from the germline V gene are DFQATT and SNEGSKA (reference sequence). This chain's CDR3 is CSATGGPNEKLFF. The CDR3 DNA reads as TGCAGTGCTACAGGGGGCCCTAATGAAAAACTGTTTTTT.

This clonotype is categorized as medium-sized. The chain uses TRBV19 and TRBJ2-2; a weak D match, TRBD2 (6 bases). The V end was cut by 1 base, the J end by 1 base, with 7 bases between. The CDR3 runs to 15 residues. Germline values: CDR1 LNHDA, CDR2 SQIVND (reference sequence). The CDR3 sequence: CASSIGGVNTGELFF. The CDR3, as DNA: TGTGCCAGTAGTATAGGCGGGGTGAACACCGGGGAGCTGTTTTTT.

The CDR3 DNA sequence: TGTGCCAGCAGCTTTTGGGCCTACAATGAGCAGTTCTTC. Protein: CASSFWAYNEQFF. This rearrangement joins TRBV5-5 to TRBJ2-1; D uncertain. Germline values: CDR1 SGHKS, CDR2 YYEKEE (reference sequence). V was shortened by 2 bases and J by 2 bases, with 5 bases between the two germline ends. The CDR3 has 13 residues.

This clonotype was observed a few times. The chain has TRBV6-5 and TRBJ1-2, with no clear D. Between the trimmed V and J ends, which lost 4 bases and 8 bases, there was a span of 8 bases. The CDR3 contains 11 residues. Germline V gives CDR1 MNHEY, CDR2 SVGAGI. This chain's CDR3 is CASSFQGGYTF. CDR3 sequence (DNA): TGTGCCAGCAGTTTCCAAGGAGGCTACACCTTC.

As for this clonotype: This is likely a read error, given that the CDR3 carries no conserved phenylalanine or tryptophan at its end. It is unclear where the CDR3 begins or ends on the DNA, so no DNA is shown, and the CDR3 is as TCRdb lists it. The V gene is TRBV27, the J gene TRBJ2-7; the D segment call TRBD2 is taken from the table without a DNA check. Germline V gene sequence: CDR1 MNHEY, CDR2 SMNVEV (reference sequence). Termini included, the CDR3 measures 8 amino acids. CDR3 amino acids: CATPGLAG.

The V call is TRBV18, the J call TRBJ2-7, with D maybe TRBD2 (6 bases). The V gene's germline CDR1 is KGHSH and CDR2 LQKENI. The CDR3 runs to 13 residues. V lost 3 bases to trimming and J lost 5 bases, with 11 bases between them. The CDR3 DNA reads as TGTGCCAGCTCACCGTCTAGCGCGCACGAGCAGTACTTC. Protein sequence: CASSPSSAHEQYF. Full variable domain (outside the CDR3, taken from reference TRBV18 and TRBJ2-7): NAGVMQNPRHLVRRRGQEARLRCSPMKGHSHVYWYRQLPEEGLKFMVYLQKENIIDESGMPKERFSAEFPKEGPSILRIQQVVRGDSAAYFCASSPSSAHEQYFGPGTRLTVT.

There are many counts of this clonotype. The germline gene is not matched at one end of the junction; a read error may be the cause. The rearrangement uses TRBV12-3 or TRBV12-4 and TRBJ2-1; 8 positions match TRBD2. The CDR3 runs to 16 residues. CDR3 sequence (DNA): TGTGCCAGCACCCTGGAGGGCGGGGGGTCCTTCAATGAGCAGTTCTTC. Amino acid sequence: CASTLEGGGSFNEQFF.

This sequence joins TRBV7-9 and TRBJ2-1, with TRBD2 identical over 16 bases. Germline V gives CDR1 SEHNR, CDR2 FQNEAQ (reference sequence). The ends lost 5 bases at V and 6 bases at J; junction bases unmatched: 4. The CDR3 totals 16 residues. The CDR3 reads CASSPGTSGGVNEQFF. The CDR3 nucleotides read TGTGCCAGCAGCCCCGGGACTAGCGGGGGGGTCAATGAGCAGTTCTTC.

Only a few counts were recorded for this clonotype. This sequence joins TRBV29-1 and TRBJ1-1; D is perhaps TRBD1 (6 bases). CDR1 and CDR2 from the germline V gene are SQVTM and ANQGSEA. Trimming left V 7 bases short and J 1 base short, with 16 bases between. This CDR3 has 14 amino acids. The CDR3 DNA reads TGCAGCGCCCAAGTTGGGGGCACGAACACTGAAGCTTTCTTT. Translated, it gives CSAQVGGTNTEAFF. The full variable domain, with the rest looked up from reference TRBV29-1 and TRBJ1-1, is SAVISQKPSRDICQRGTSLTIQCQVDSQVTMMFWYRQQPGQSLTLIATANQGSEATYESGFVIDKFPISRPNLTFSTLTVSNMSPEDSSIYLCSAQVGGTNTEAFFGQGTRLTVV.